This T cell receptor beta chain was recovered during a study of blood T cell repertoires in COVID-19. Study-level background: Samples representing acute and convalescent COVID-19 were sourced from the United States, Italy and Spain. Sample material is recorded as cDNA or gDNA derived from T cells, B-cell-depleted T cells, or PBMCs.

Authors' processing steps: Amplification from reference gene primers served as the basis for estimated nucleated cell counts. Profiled with immunoSEQ multiplex PCR; TCRdb holds only in-frame clones, not every one. V and J calls and clone size are as listed in that table; D and trimming were resolved from the DNA. The data contain about 240,000 clones, around four fifths of them singletons. The sample taken for sequencing was peripheral blood. The sequence came from a woman aged 60 to 75 with active or convalescent COVID-19.

In DNA, the CDR3 is TGTGCCAGCAGCAACCCGGGGACAGTTAATGAAAAACTGTTTTTT. Translation gives CASSNPGTVNEKLFF. The gene calls are TRBV25-1 and TRBJ1-4; 7 nucleotides align to TRBD1. Germline lookup yields CDR1 MGHDK and CDR2 SYGVNS. After removal of 6 bases from V and 4 bases from J, the junction contained 8 bases not matched to a gene. There are 15 residues in the CDR3.